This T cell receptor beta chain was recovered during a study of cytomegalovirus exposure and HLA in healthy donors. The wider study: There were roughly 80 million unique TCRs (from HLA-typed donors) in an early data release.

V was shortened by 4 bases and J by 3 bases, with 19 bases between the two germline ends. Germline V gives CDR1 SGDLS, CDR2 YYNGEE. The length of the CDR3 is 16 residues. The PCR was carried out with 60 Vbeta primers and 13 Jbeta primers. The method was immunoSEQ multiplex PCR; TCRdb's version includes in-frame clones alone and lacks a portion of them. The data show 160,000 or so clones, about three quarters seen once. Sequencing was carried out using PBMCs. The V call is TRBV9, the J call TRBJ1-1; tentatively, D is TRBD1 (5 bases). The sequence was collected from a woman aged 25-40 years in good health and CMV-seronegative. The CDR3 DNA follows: TGTGCCAGCAGCTCCCGGCGCTGGGGAGGGGACACTGAAGCTTTCTTT. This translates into CASSSRRWGGDTEAFF.